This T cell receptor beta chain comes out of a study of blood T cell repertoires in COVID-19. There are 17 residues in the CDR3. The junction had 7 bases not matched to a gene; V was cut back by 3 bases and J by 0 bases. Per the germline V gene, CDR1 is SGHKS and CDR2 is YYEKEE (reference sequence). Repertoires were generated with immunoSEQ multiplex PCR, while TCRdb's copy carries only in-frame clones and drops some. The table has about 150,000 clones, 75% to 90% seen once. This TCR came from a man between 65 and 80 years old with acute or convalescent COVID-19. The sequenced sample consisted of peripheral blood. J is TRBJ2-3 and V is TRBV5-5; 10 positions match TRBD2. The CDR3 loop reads CASSSYGLAVSTDTQYF. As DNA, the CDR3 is TGTGCCAGCAGCTCCTATGGACTAGCGGTTAGCACAGATACGCAGTATTTT.